The 28 T cell receptor beta chains in this list originate from one sample, sequenced in a study of blood T cell repertoires in COVID-19. Only in-frame clones appear in the TCRdb table, and some are missing; sequencing was by immunoSEQ multiplex PCR. The table records some 150,000 clones, roughly 80% of them present only once. What was sequenced was peripheral blood. The receptor source for this set is a woman older than 75 in a cohort sampled during active or convalescent COVID-19.

The chain employs TRBV7-8 and TRBJ1-1, with 7 bases identical to TRBD1. Germline V gene data show CDR1 as SGHVS and CDR2 as FQNEAQ. CDR3 size: 15 residues. The V gene end was trimmed by 5 bases and the J gene end by 10 bases; junction bases not matched to a gene: 16. CDR3 residues: CASSPIDRARRGAFF. The DNA for the CDR3 is TGTGCCAGCAGCCCGATCGACAGGGCTCGCCGGGGAGCTTTCTTT.

The chain carries TRBV5-6 and TRBJ2-7; 7 bases match TRBD1. Germline CDR1 SGHDT, CDR2 YYEEEE. The CDR3 sequence is 13 residues long. J was trimmed by 2 bases and V by 2 bases; bases with no gene match: 1. The CDR3: CASSFGTAYEQYV. DNA of the CDR3: TGTGCCAGCAGCTTTGGGACAGCCTACGAGCAGTACGTC.

This clone was seen just once. J is TRBJ2-3 and V is TRBV5-8, with 10 bases that match TRBD1. The length of the CDR3 is 17 residues. Germline lookup yields CDR1 SGHTS and CDR2 YDEGEE. V shed 0 bases, J shed 4 bases, and the junction held 8 bases outside the gene matches. The CDR3 region has the DNA TGTGCCAGCAGCTTGGAGGGACAGGGGATTCGGGCAGATACGCAGTATTTT. Protein: CASSLEGQGIRADTQYF.

V gene TRBV7-2 combines with J gene TRBJ1-5; maybe TRBD1 (5 bases). Germline CDR1 reads SGHTA; CDR2 reads FQGNSA. The CDR3 covers 16 residues. The V gene lost 3 bases and the J gene lost 2 bases, with 14 bases spanning the gap. This CDR3 reads CASSLVLSQGNQPQHF. Written as DNA, the CDR3 is TGTGCCAGCAGCTTGGTTTTGTCACAGGGCAATCAGCCCCAGCATTTT.

The chain links TRBV19 to TRBJ2-5; a weak D match, TRBD1 (5 bases). Germline assignment: CDR1 LNHDA and CDR2 SQIVND (reference sequence). With 5 bases removed from V and 1 base from J, the gap between germline ends came to 11 bases. The CDR3 totals 14 residues. This chain's CDR3 is CASSPTTVQETQYF. As DNA, the CDR3 is TGTGCCAGTAGTCCAACGACAGTCCAAGAGACCCAGTACTTC. The entire variable domain, with the rest obtained from reference TRBV19 and TRBJ2-5, is as follows: DGGITQSPKYLFRKEGQNVTLSCEQNLNHDAMYWYRQDPGQGLRLIYYSQIVNDFQKGDIAEGYSVSREKKESFPLTVTSAQKNPTAFYLCASSPTTVQETQYFGPGTRLLVL.

The rearrangement joins TRBV19 to TRBJ2-2; 10 positions match TRBD2. With V trimmed by 3 bases and J by 4 bases, 2 bases remained unmatched. Germline V gives CDR1 LNHDA, CDR2 SQIVND (reference sequence). This CDR3 is 15 amino acids long. The CDR3 here is CASSMLAGVTGELFF. CDR3 bases: TGTGCCAGTAGTATGCTAGCGGGGGTCACCGGGGAGCTGTTTTTT.

The chain links TRBV5-1 to TRBJ2-1; 9 bases fit TRBD1. J was trimmed by 8 bases and V by 4 bases; bases with no gene match: 10. CDR1 is SGHRS and CDR2 is YFSETQ in the germline V gene. This CDR3 is built from 15 residues. CDR3 in amino acids: CASSPSGQGEHEQFF. The CDR3 DNA is TGCGCCAGCAGCCCCTCGGGACAGGGAGAACATGAGCAGTTCTTC.

The chain joins TRBV19 to TRBJ1-2, with a tentative D call TRBD1 (5 bases). CDR3 length: 15 residues. The V and J ends lost 3 bases and 0 bases respectively, with 11 bases between them. Germline assignment: CDR1 LNHDA and CDR2 SQIVND (reference sequence). The chain's CDR3 is CASSIREGANYGYTF. CDR3 nucleotides: TGTGCCAGTAGTATCAGGGAAGGGGCTAACTATGGCTACACCTTC. The variable domain in full, with the rest retrieved from reference TRBV19 and TRBJ1-2, is DGGITQSPKYLFRKEGQNVTLSCEQNLNHDAMYWYRQDPGQGLRLIYYSQIVNDFQKGDIAEGYSVSREKKESFPLTVTSAQKNPTAFYLCASSIREGANYGYTFGSGTRLTVV.

The chain carries TRBV5-6 and TRBJ1-1; 10 bases fit TRBD1. CDR3 length: 14 residues. From germline, CDR1 is SGHDT and CDR2 YYEEEE. Losses at the gene ends were 6 bases for V and 10 bases for J; bases not matched to a gene: 12. The CDR3 DNA sequence: TGTGCCAGCAACTGGGGACAGGGGAATAGTTTAGCTTTCTTT. It translates to CASNWGQGNSLAFF.

The chain has TRBV28 and TRBJ1-1; D is uncertain. Germline loops: CDR1 MDHEN, CDR2 SYDVKM. V gave up 4 bases and J gave up 8 bases, with 20 bases separating them. There are 15 residues in the CDR3. As DNA, the CDR3 is TGTGCCAGCAGTTCCCCCAATCCGGGAGAACGAGAAGCTTTCTTT. Residues: CASSSPNPGEREAFF.

This rearrangement joins TRBV6-1 to TRBJ2-5; 7 nucleotides line up with TRBD1. The CDR3 loop spans 17 amino acids. The ends lost 1 base at V and 6 bases at J; junction bases unmatched: 14. Germline lookup yields CDR1 MNHNS and CDR2 SASEGT. The CDR3 DNA is TGTGCCAGCAGTGAAGGATGGGGAAAGGGGGCGTCGAAGACCCAGTACTTC. Its translation: CASSEGWGKGASKTQYF.

The genes are TRBV18 and TRBJ2-5; TRBD2 aligns across 10 bases. The CDR3 is 15 amino acids. Trimming removed 5 bases from V and 5 bases from J; junction bases left unmatched: 8. Germline CDR1 KGHSH, CDR2 LQKENI. In nucleotides, the CDR3 is TGTGCCAGCTCATCTCTAGCGGGGGCGTTGGAGACCCAGTACTTC. Translated: CASSSLAGALETQYF. Filled out from reference TRBV18 and TRBJ2-5, the complete variable domain reads NAGVMQNPRHLVRRRGQEARLRCSPMKGHSHVYWYRQLPEEGLKFMVYLQKENIIDESGMPKERFSAEFPKEGPSILRIQQVVRGDSAAYFCASSSLAGALETQYFGPGTRLLVL.

In its sample, this clone was seen a few times. This sequence joins TRBV6-1 and TRBJ2-7, with 7 bases matching TRBD1. This CDR3 contains 15 residues. With 5 bases clipped from V and 2 bases from J, the junction kept 9 bases outside the gene matches. Germline CDR1 reads MNHNS; CDR2 reads SASEGT. CDR3 sequence: CASSSDREPPYEQYF. The CDR3 DNA follows: TGTGCCAGCAGTAGCGACAGGGAACCCCCCTACGAGCAGTACTTC.

This chain joins TRBV15 and TRBJ2-7, with 10 bases aligning to TRBD2. V was pared by 0 bases and J by 7 bases, with 9 bases of the junction left unmatched. The CDR3 runs to 16 residues. Per the germline V gene, CDR1 is LNHNV and CDR2 is YYDKDF (reference sequence). CDR3 bases: TGTGCCACCAGCAGAGATCTAAGCGGGGGGGCTAGAGAGCAGTACTTC. This codes for CATSRDLSGGAREQYF.

A note on this clone: The identical CDR3 is also encoded by other nucleotide sequences in the sample. The gene calls are TRBV2 and TRBJ1-2; TRBD1 matches 7 bases. V dropped 2 bases and J dropped 4; count of bases not matched to a gene: 4. This CDR3 comprises 14 residues. CDR1 is SNHLY and CDR2 is FYNNEI in the germline V gene. The CDR3 coding sequence is TGTGCCAGCAGTGAAAGCCCAGGGGGCTATGGCTACACCTTC. Residues: CASSESPGGYGYTF.

The rearrangement uses TRBV5-1 and TRBJ1-2, with D perhaps matching TRBD1 (5 bases). CDR1 is SGHRS, CDR2 YFSETQ, per germline. There are 14 residues in the CDR3. V was cut by 4 bases and J by 2 bases, with 12 bases left in between. The DNA for the CDR3 is TGCGCCAGCAGCGCGCGGGGCGGCAACTATGGCTACACCTTC. Amino acids: CASSARGGNYGYTF.

This clone was counted once. This sequence joins TRBV7-2 and TRBJ2-3, with D tentatively TRBD2 (5 bases). The germline CDR1 and CDR2 sequences are SGHTA and FQGNSA. V lost 1 base and J 3 bases, leaving 11 bases between the germline ends. This CDR3 spans 15 amino acids. In DNA, the CDR3 is TGTGCCAGCAGCTTAGGTCGGCCGGGGACAGATACGCAGTATTTT. It yields the protein CASSLGRPGTDTQYF.

This clone was observed a handful of times. DNA of the CDR3: TGCGCCAGCAGCTTTTTGGGGGGACAGGGGGTTGACGAGCAGTACTTC. The encoded protein is CASSFLGGQGVDEQYF. The chain recombines TRBV5-1 with TRBJ2-7, with 11 nucleotides matching TRBD1. CDR3 size: 16 residues. CDR1 SGHRS and CDR2 YFSETQ come from the germline V gene. The V segment lost 2 bases and the J segment 5 bases; nucleotides outside the gene matches: 9.

The CDR3 DNA follows: TGCGCCAGCAGCCTTACAGGGGATGATTCCTACAATGAGCAGTTCTTC. Its protein product is CASSLTGDDSYNEQFF. The chain joins TRBV4-1 to TRBJ2-1, with 7 bases aligning to TRBD1. CDR1 is MGHRA, CDR2 YSYEKL, per germline. This CDR3 is 16 amino acids long. Losses at the gene ends were 4 bases for V and 1 base for J; bases not matched to a gene: 7.

This chain connects TRBV3-1 (or the pseudogene TRBV3-2) to TRBJ1-5; 12 bases are a match to TRBD1. Germline V lookup: CDR1 LGHDT, CDR2 YNNKEL (reference sequence). Trimming cost V 0 bases and J 6 bases; bases outside gene matches: 6. The CDR3 length is 17 residues. The CDR3 region has the DNA TGTGCCAGCAGCCAAGATAGGGGGACAGGGGGCGTTCAGCCCCAGCATTTT. This translates into CASSQDRGTGGVQPQHF.

The chain joins TRBV2 to TRBJ1-2; D is unclear. CDR3 size: 14 residues. CDR1 and CDR2 from the germline V gene are SNHLY and FYNNEI. V lost 2 bases and J lost 7, with 14 bases in between. CDR3 loop: CASSENGWAGGYTF. CDR3 sequence (DNA): TGTGCCAGCAGTGAAAATGGTTGGGCGGGTGGCTACACCTTC.

This chain connects TRBV5-5 to TRBJ2-2, with TRBD2 matching over 16 bases. The CDR3 runs to 18 residues. CDR1 and CDR2 (germline): SGHKS, YYEKEE (reference sequence). After removal of 4 bases from V and 6 bases from J, the junction contained 9 bases not matched to a gene. Here the CDR3 DNA reads TGTGCCAGCAGCCCCTCCCCGGGACTAGCGGGGGGGGCCGGGGAGCTGTTTTTT. Translation: CASSPSPGLAGGAGELFF.

The genes are TRBV9 and TRBJ1-6; 8 nucleotides line up with TRBD1. The CDR3 spans 15 residues. Per the germline V gene, CDR1 is SGDLS and CDR2 is YYNGEE. Losses at the gene ends were 0 bases for V and 9 bases for J; bases not matched to a gene: 5. The CDR3, as DNA: TGTGCCAGCAGCGTAGTCCCTGGACAGGGTTCACCCCTCCACTTT. Its protein is CASSVVPGQGSPLHF.

Only one count was recorded for this clone. V is TRBV7-9 and J is TRBJ1-1, with a weak D call TRBD1 (6 bases). Looked up from germline, CDR1 is SEHNR and CDR2 is FQNEAQ (reference sequence). The CDR3 extends over 13 amino acids. V was clipped by 5 bases and J by 6 bases, with 13 bases between them. CDR3 DNA sequence: TGTGCCAGCAGCCCGAGGGGGGGCGCTGAAGCTTTCTTT. As protein: CASSPRGGAEAFF.

The rearrangement joins TRBV3-1 (or the pseudogene TRBV3-2) to TRBJ2-7; 9 nucleotides align to TRBD1. The V and J ends lost 4 bases and 4 bases, in that order; junction bases with no gene match: 5. Germline CDR1 LGHDT, CDR2 YNNKEL (reference sequence). The CDR3 is made up of 14 amino acids. This CDR3 is CASSPRDRAYEQYV. The DNA of the CDR3 is TGTGCCAGCAGCCCCCGGGACAGGGCGTACGAGCAGTACGTC.

The DNA for the CDR3 is TGTGCCAGCAGTTCCGGGACAGGCTCCTACAATGAGCAGTTCTTC. Its translation is CASSSGTGSYNEQFF. The chain has TRBV28 and TRBJ2-1; 8 bases line up with TRBD1. The CDR3 is made up of 15 amino acids. V lost 4 bases and J lost 0; bases outside the gene matches: 2. Germline V lookup: CDR1 MDHEN, CDR2 SYDVKM.

This clone was seen once. The V and J genes are TRBV24-1 and TRBJ1-2; D not certain. Germline CDR1 and CDR2: KGHDR and SFDVKD. V gave up 4 bases and J gave up 8 bases, with 10 bases separating them. This CDR3 spans 12 amino acids. In DNA, the CDR3 is TGTGCCACCAGTGACCGCGGAGGAGGCTACACCTTC. Protein sequence: CATSDRGGGYTF.

The CDR3 sequence: CASRLAGGRGTYNEQFF. The CDR3 nucleotides are TGTGCCAGTAGGCTAGCGGGGGGACGGGGTACCTACAATGAGCAGTTCTTC. The gene calls are TRBV19 and TRBJ2-1; TRBD2 matches at 11 bases. After removal of 6 bases from V and 2 bases from J, the junction contained 9 bases not matched to a gene. Germline V gene sequence: CDR1 LNHDA, CDR2 SQIVND (reference sequence). The CDR3 spans 17 residues.